Here is one T cell receptor beta chain with its context. No antigen is known for it. The germline CDR1 and CDR2 sequences are SGHRS and YFSETQ. The CDR3 consists of 15 residues. Losses at the gene ends were 0 bases for V and 6 bases for J; bases not matched to a gene: 8. These data are taken from a study of shared clonotypes between healthy human individuals. General study points: Unshared clonotypes carried lower generation probabilities than those common to all four donors.

Sequencing was performed with immunoSEQ multiplex PCR; in TCRdb, only in-frame clones are kept and a portion is missing. The sample consists of under 1,100,000 clones, approximately 78% of them appearing once. Splitting of CD4+ cells produced CD45RA+ naive and CD45RA-negative memory subsets. The chain joins TRBV5-1 to TRBJ2-7; 8 bases match TRBD1. Sequencing used memory CD4+ T cells from PBMCs. Subset indicated: CD45RA-negative fraction. The receptor's source is a young man in good health. Some clones in this sample may be carry-over from other donors' samples. The CDR3 DNA is TGCGCCAGCAGCTTGGCCGACAGGGGACTGAGCGAGCAGTACTTC. Its translation: CASSLADRGLSEQYF.